This TCR beta chain came from a study of neoadjuvant anti-PD-1 for oral cavity cancer. Study in general: Before surgery, most patients got three to four biweekly 3 mg/kg nivolumab doses. Patients without progression got a fourth dose around day 43. Overall study results and limits: Each response group had just three patients in TCR analyses.

The time point was: after neoadjuvant nivolumab, at surgical resection. These oral cavity squamous cell carcinomas were HPV-negative and locally advanced. The assay was immunoSEQ multiplex PCR, and TCRdb's table has in-frame clones only and misses some. The sample carries approximately 43,000 clones, 60% to 80% recorded once. Germline V gives CDR1 GTSNPN, CDR2 SVGIG (reference sequence). The V end lost 0 bases, the J end lost 4 bases, and 12 bases lay between the germline ends. The CDR3 length is 14 residues. As to this clone: What it binds is not known.

This TCR was recovered from a person between 40 and 85 years old with oral cavity squamous cell carcinoma. The J gene is TRBJ1-1, the V gene TRBV30; perhaps TRBD1 as D (5 bases). Source: PBMCs, taken after nivolumab (anti-PD-1) treatment. CDR3 sequence (DNA): TGTGCCTGGAGTGTCAATTGGGGCGGCACTGAAGCTTTCTTT. It specifies CAWSVNWGGTEAFF. Drawing the rest from reference TRBV30 and TRBJ1-1, the complete variable domain is SQTIHQWPATLVQPVGSPLSLECTVEGTSNPNLYWYRQAAGRGLQLLFYSVGIGQISSEVPQNLSASRPQDRQFILSSKKLLLSDSGFYLCAWSVNWGGTEAFFGQGTRLTVV.